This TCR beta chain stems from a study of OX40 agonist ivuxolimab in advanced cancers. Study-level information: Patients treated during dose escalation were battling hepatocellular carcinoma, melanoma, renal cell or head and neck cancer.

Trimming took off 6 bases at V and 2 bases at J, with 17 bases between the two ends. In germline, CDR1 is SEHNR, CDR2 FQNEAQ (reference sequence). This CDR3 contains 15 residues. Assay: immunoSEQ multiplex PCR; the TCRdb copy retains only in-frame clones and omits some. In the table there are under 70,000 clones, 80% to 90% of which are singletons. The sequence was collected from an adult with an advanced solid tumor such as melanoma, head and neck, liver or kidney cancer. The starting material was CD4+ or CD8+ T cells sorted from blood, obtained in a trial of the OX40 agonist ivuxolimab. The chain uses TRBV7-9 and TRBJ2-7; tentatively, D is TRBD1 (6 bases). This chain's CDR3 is CASRGARTPTYEQYF. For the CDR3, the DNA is TGTGCCAGCAGGGGGGCAAGGACCCCCACCTACGAGCAGTACTTC. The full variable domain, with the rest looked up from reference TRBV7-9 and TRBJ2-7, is DTGVSQNPRHKITKRGQNVTFRCDPISEHNRLYWYRQTLGQGPEFLTYFQNEAQLEKSRLLSDRFSAERPKGSFSTLEIQRTEQGDSAMYLCASRGARTPTYEQYFGPGTRLTVT.